This T cell receptor beta chain was found in a study of cytomegalovirus exposure and HLA in healthy donors. Study background: The roughly 120 validation repertoires, a later analysis reported, used the same platform as the approximately 650 first-cohort repertoires. Whole-study findings and limits: TCR beta chains numbering about 160 were designated cytomegalovirus-associated. TCR sequences were mostly rare, though some public TCRs occurred in many donors. Confirmation in vitro established that a few CMV-associated chains were specific for CMV antigens.

On this clone itself: The antigen is not known.

Clones were sequenced by immunoSEQ multiplex PCR, and TCRdb holds only the in-frame ones, with some missing. The top ten clones hold roughly 3% of a sample with hundreds of thousands of clones, about 90% of them seen once. Germline V lookup: CDR1 MDHEN, CDR2 SYDVKM. V gave up 6 bases and J gave up 1 base; unmatched junction bases: 8. This CDR3 comprises 15 residues. Sequencing was carried out using PBMCs. The rearrangement uses TRBV28 and TRBJ1-2; 7 nucleotides agree with TRBD1. The receptor comes from a woman in her twenties or thirties in good health and CMV-seronegative. CDR3 coding DNA: TGTGCCAGCAGCTCCGGGACAGAGAGTAACTATGGCTACACCTTC. Protein sequence: CASSSGTESNYGYTF.